These 12 T cell receptor beta chains came from one sample sequenced in a study of shared clonotypes between healthy human individuals. Produced via immunoSEQ multiplex PCR; TCRdb's table is partial and in-frame only. Of some 2.3 million clones listed, 85% to 95% are singletons. Sequenced input: naive CD4+ T cells from PBMCs. Noted subset: CD45RA+ positively selected. The receptor set was obtained from a young man in good health. Some clones in this sample may be carry-over from other donors' samples.

The rearrangement joins TRBV5-6 to TRBJ2-2; D is perhaps TRBD1 (7 bases). V was clipped by 6 bases and J by 4 bases, with 16 bases between them. Germline assignment: CDR1 SGHDT and CDR2 YYEEEE. CDR3 length equals 15 residues. CDR3 in amino acids: CASTPGQRVTGELFF. Here the CDR3 DNA reads TGTGCCAGCACCCCGGGACAGCGGGTCACCGGGGAGCTGTTTTTT. Complete variable domain (other parts from reference TRBV5-6 and TRBJ2-2): DAGVTQSPTHLIKTRGQQVTLRCSPKSGHDTVSWYQQALGQGPQFIFQYYEEEERQRGNFPDRFSGHQFPNYSSELNVNALLLGDSALYLCASTPGQRVTGELFFGEGSRLTVL.

The chain recombines TRBV5-1 with TRBJ1-4, with D perhaps matching TRBD1 (5 bases). This CDR3 comprises 16 residues. In germline, CDR1 is SGHRS, CDR2 YFSETQ. Trimming took 2 bases from V and 3 from J, leaving 14 bases between them. CDR3 nucleotide sequence: TGCGCCAGCAGCTTCCAGGGAATGGGAGCTAATGAAAAACTGTTTTTT. Protein: CASSFQGMGANEKLFF.

This CDR3 reads CASSLMPAQHF. The CDR3 DNA follows: TGTGCCAGCAGCTTGATGCCTGCCCAGCATTTT. This chain joins TRBV5-8 and TRBJ1-5; no clear D gene. The CDR3 loop spans 11 amino acids. Per the germline V gene, CDR1 is SGHTS and CDR2 is YDEGEE. V lost 1 base, J lost 11 bases, and 7 bases lay in between.

V and J are TRBV6-1 and TRBJ2-1; D not resolved. Trimming took off 4 bases at V and 3 bases at J, with 4 bases between the two ends. CDR1 is MNHNS and CDR2 is SASEGT in the germline V gene. The CDR3 is 12 amino acids. The CDR3 coding sequence is TGTGCCAGCAGTGGAAACTACAATGAGCAGTTCTTC. Translated: CASSGNYNEQFF.

This chain uses TRBV6-6 with TRBJ1-3; D may be TRBD1 (5 bases). The V end was cut by 6 bases, the J end by 0 bases, with 9 bases between. The CDR3 covers 14 residues. The germline V gene has CDR1 MNHNY and CDR2 SVGAGI (reference sequence). The CDR3 here is CASRPQVSGNTIYF. The DNA for the CDR3 is TGTGCCAGCAGACCACAGGTCTCTGGAAACACCATATATTTT.

This chain joins TRBV2 and TRBJ2-7, with TRBD1 identical over 7 bases. J gave up 9 bases and V 6 bases, and 8 bases lay outside the gene matches. Germline V gene data show CDR1 as SNHLY and CDR2 as FYNNEI. The CDR3 contains 12 residues. CDR3 in amino acids: CASSPDRARQYF. CDR3 bases: TGTGCCAGCAGCCCCGACAGGGCCCGGCAGTACTTC.

The chain uses TRBV2 and TRBJ1-2; maybe TRBD1 (6 bases). The V end lost 4 bases, the J end lost 4 bases, and 10 bases lay between the germline ends. CDR3 length: 13 residues. The germline CDR1 and CDR2 sequences are SNHLY and FYNNEI. The CDR3 region is CASSVGASYGYTF. DNA for the CDR3: TGTGCCAGCAGTGTGGGGGCGAGCTATGGCTACACCTTC.

As to this clone: Other nucleotide sequences from this sample produce the same CDR3. The rearrangement joins TRBV6-1 to TRBJ1-5; D gene unclear. Trimming removed 1 base at V and 4 bases at J, with 8 bases between. Germline V gene data show CDR1 as MNHNS and CDR2 as SASEGT. This CDR3 has 14 amino acids. The CDR3, as DNA: TGTGCCAGCAGTGAAGGAGGGCGGAATCAGCCCCAGCATTTT. Its translation is CASSEGGRNQPQHF.

V usage is TRBV30 and J usage is TRBJ2-7; 8 nucleotides match TRBD1. Germline lookup yields CDR1 GTSNPN and CDR2 SVGIG (reference sequence). The CDR3 contains 12 residues. V lost 5 bases to trimming and J lost 2 bases; unmatched junction nucleotides: 2. CDR3 loop: CAWAGGAYEQYF. CDR3 sequence (DNA): TGTGCCTGGGCAGGGGGCGCCTACGAGCAGTACTTC.

The chain recombines TRBV29-1 with TRBJ2-2, with D unclear. V was cut by 6 bases and J by 5 bases, with 10 bases left in between. The CDR3 loop spans 12 amino acids. The germline gives CDR1 SQVTM, CDR2 ANQGSEA. The CDR3 region is CSVGSLTGELFF. CDR3 nucleotide sequence: TGCAGCGTCGGAAGTCTGACCGGGGAGCTGTTTTTT.

V usage is TRBV6-5 and J usage is TRBJ2-3; 9 positions match TRBD2. This CDR3 region has 16 residues. CDR1 MNHEY and CDR2 SVGAGI come from the germline V gene. Losses at the gene ends were 4 bases for V and 0 bases for J; bases not matched to a gene: 5. The CDR3 DNA is TGTGCCAGCAGTTCCCTCCTAGCGGGGAGCACAGATACGCAGTATTTT. Amino acids: CASSSLLAGSTDTQYF.

Comment on this clone: This sample also contains other DNA sequences that code for the same CDR3. The gene calls are TRBV9 and TRBJ2-3; D not resolved. The V and J ends lost 3 bases and 6 bases respectively, with 8 bases between them. In germline, CDR1 is SGDLS, CDR2 YYNGEE. The CDR3 sequence is 12 residues long. CDR3 in DNA: TGTGCCAGCAGCGCGAGCGCTGATACGCAGTATTTT. Protein sequence: CASSASADTQYF.